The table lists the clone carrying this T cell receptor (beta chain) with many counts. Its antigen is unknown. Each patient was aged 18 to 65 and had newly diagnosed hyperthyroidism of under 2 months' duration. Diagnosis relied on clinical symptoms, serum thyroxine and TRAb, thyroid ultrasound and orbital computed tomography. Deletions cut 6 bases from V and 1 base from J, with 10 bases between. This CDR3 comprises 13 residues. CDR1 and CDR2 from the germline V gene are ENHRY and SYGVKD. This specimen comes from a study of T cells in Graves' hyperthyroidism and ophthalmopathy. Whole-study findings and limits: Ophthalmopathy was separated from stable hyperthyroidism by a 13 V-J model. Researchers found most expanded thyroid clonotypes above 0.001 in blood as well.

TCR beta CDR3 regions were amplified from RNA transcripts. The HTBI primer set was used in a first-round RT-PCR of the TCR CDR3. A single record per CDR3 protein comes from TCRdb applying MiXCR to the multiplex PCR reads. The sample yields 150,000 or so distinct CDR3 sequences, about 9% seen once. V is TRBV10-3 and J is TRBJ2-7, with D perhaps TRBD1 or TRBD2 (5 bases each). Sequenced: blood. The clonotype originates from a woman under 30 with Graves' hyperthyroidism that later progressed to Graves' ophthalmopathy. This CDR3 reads CAISEGSSYEQYF. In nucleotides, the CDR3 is TGTGCCATCAGCGAGGGGTCGTCCTACGAGCAGTACTTC.